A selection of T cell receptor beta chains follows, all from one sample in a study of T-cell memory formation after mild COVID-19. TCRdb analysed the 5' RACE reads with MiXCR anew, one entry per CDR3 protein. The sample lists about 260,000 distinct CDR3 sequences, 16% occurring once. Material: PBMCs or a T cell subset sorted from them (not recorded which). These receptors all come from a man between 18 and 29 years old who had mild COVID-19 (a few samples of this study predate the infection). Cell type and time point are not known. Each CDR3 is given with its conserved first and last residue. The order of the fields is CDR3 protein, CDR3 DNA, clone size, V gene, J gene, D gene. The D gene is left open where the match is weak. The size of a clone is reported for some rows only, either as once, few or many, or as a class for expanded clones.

CASSFAGVNNEQFF	TGTGCCAGCAGCTTTGCGGGAGTAAACAATGAGCAGTTCTTC	few	TRBV7-2	TRBJ2-1	TRBD2
CASTPLSANTGELFF	TGTGCCAGCACCCCCCTGAGCGCGAACACCGGGGAGCTGTTTTTT	few	TRBV7-2	TRBJ2-2	.
CASSQIQGLGEQFF	TGCGCCAGCAGCCAGATACAGGGCTTGGGTGAGCAGTTCTTC	many	TRBV5-1	TRBJ2-1	.
CASSRLIMNTEAFF	TGTGCCAGCAGCAGACTGATTATGAACACTGAAGCTTTCTTT	few	TRBV3-1	TRBJ1-1	.
CASSKGTVGGRRAGELFF	TGTGCCAGCAGTAAGGGGACAGTTGGGGGTCGAAGGGCCGGGGAGCTGTTTTTT	.	TRBV9	TRBJ2-2	TRBD1
CASRSQGVKYQPQHF	TGTGCCAGCAGATCACAGGGGGTGAAATATCAGCCCCAGCATTTT	.	TRBV12-3/TRBV12-4	TRBJ1-5	TRBD1
CASSLTGTAEETQYF	TGCGCCAGCAGCTTGACCGGGACGGCCGAAGAGACCCAGTACTTC	many	TRBV5-1	TRBJ2-5	.
CASSSRQGQNQPQHF	TGTGCCAGCAGCTCCCGACAGGGGCAAAATCAGCCCCAGCATTTT	few	TRBV7-2	TRBJ1-5	TRBD1
CASGLVRSSAGPPGGELFF	TGTGCTAGTGGTTTGGTACGGAGTTCAGCGGGGCCCCCGGGCGGGGAGCTGTTTTTT	few	TRBV12-5	TRBJ2-2	TRBD2
CSVEVTAGELFF	TGCAGCGTGGAGGTGACAGCCGGGGAGCTGTTTTTT	few	TRBV29-1	TRBJ2-2	.
CASSLRGLFNEQFF	TGTGCCAGCAGCCTAAGGGGACTCTTCAATGAGCAGTTCTTC	few	TRBV12-3/TRBV12-4	TRBJ2-1	.
CSVRTGPRHNYGYTF	TGCAGCGTACGGACAGGGCCCCGCCATAACTATGGCTACACCTTC	few	TRBV29-1	TRBJ1-2	TRBD1